This T cell receptor beta chain appears in the sequencing data of a study of T cell clonotyping in hematopoietic cell transplantation. Study outcomes and limitations: CD4 and CD8 repertoire contributions could not be separated without sorting.

Profiled with immunoSEQ multiplex PCR; TCRdb holds only in-frame clones, not every one. The top ten hold roughly 8.8% of the sample, which has about 15,000 clones, 60% to 85% seen once. Regarding this clone: Its antigen is still unknown.

This CDR3 region has 16 residues. Germline loops: CDR1 GTSNPN, CDR2 SVGIG (reference sequence). Trimming removed 4 bases at V and 0 bases at J, with 16 bases between. The chain links TRBV30 to TRBJ2-4; TRBD1 might be the D (5 bases). The sequence was collected from a woman aged 60-75 years in good health. Some clones in this sample may be carry-over from other donors' samples. Sequenced: peripheral blood mononuclear cells. For the CDR3, the DNA is TGTGCCTGGACCCATGTAGGGGCGGTAGCCAAAAACATTCAGTACTTC. Protein product: CAWTHVGAVAKNIQYF.